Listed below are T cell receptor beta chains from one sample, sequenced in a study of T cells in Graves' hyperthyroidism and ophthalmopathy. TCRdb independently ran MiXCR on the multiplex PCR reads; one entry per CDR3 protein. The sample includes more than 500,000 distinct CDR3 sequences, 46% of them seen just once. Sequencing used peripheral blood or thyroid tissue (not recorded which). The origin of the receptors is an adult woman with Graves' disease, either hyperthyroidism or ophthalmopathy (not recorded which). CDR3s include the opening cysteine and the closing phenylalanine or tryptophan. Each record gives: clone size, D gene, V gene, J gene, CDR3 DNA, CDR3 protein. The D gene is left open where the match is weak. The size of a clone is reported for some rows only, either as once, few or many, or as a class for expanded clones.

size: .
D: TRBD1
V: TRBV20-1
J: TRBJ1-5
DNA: TGCAGTGCGAAGGGACAGGGTCGTCAGCCCCAGCATTTT
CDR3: CSAKGQGRQPQHF

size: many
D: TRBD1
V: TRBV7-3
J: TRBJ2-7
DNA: TGTGCCAGCAGCGTAGACAGGGGTCGAGGGTACGAGCAGTACTTC
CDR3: CASSVDRGRGYEQYF

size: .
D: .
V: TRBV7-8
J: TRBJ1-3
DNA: TGTGCCAGCAGCCCAGACGGAGGGCAGACTGGAAACACCATATATTTT
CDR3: CASSPDGGQTGNTIYF

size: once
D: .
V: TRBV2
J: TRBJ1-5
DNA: TGTGCCAGCAGGAACGGAGGGCGCGACAGCAATCAGCCCCAGCATTTT
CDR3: CASRNGGRDSNQPQHF

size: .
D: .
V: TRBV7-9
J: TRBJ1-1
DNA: TGTGCCAGCAGTCCCGCTCCAGGAACTGAAGCTTTCTTT
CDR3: CASSPAPGTEAFF

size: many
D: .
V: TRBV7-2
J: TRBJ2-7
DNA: TGTGCCAGCAGCGCCCGGGACACGGAGTACTTC
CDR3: CASSARDTEYF

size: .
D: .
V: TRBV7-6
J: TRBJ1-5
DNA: TGTGCCAGCAGCTTAGCCGACGGCTACAATCAGCCCCAGCATTTT
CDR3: CASSLADGYNQPQHF

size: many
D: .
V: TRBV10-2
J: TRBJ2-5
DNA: TGCGCCAGCAGTGGGGTTAGCGACCAAGAGACCCAGTACTTC
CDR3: CASSGVSDQETQYF

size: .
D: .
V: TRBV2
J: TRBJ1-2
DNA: TGTGCCAGCAGTGGGGAGATATATGGCTACACCTTC
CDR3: CASSGEIYGYTF

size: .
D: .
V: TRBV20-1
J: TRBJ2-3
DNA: TGCAGTGCTAGAGAAGAAGATCGCACAGATACGCAGTATTTT
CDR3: CSAREEDRTDTQYF

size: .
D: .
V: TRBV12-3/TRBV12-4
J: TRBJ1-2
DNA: TGTGCCAGCAGTTCCTTACTTATTGACAGGCTAAACGGCTACACCTTC
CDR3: CASSSLLIDRLNGYTF

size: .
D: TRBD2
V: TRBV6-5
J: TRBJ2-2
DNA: TGTGCCAGCAGCCCATCGGGCGGGGGCACCGGGGAGCTGTTTTTT
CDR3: CASSPSGGGTGELFF

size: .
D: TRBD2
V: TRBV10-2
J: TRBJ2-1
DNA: TGCGCCAGCAGACTAGCGGGAGAGCCTTACAATGAGCAGTTCTTC
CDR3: CASRLAGEPYNEQFF

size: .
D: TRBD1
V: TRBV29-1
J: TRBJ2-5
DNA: TGCAGCTCCAGGGGGCCGGAGACCCAGTACTTC
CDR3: CSSRGPETQYF

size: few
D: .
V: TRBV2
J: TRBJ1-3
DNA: TGTGCCAGTCATCGGGATCCTGGAAACACCATATATTTT
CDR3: CASHRDPGNTIYF

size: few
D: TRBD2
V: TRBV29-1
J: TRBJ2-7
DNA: TGCAGCGTTCTCTGGGACTACTCCTACGAGCAGTACTTC
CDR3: CSVLWDYSYEQYF

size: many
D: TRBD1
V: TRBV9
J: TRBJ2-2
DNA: TGCGCCAGCAGCGCGGGACAGGGGACCGGGGAGCTGTTTTTT
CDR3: CASSAGQGTGELFF

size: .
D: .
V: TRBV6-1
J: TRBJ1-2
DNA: TGTGCCAGCAGTGAAGGAGGGAGTGGCTACACCTTC
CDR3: CASSEGGSGYTF

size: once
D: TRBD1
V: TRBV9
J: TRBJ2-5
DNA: TGTGCCAGCAGTGACAGGGCCTCAAGAGGAACCCAGTACTTC
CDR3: CASSDRASRGTQYF

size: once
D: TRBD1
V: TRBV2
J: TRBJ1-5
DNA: TGTGCCAGCAGGGAAGGACAGGGCCAGCCCCAGCATTTT
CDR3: CASREGQGQPQHF

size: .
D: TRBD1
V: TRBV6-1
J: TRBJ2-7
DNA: TGTGCCAGCAGCCCAAAGACAGGGCGATCCTACGAGCAGTACTTC
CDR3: CASSPKTGRSYEQYF

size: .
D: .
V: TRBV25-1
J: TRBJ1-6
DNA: TGTGCCAGCAGTAACCTGGACATCCCTTCACCCCTCCACTTT
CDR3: CASSNLDIPSPLHF

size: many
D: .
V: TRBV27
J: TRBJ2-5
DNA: TGTGCCAGCAGTTTATCGGGGGCCCAAGAGACCCAGTACTTC
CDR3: CASSLSGAQETQYF

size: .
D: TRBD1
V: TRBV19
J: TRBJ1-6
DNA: TGTGCCAGTACCTTCTCCGGGACAGGGGATTCACCCCTCCACTTT
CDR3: CASTFSGTGDSPLHF

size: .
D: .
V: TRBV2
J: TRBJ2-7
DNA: TGTGCCAGCAGACCGCCGGTAACCTACGAGCAGTACTTC
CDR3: CASRPPVTYEQYF